The 4 T cell receptor beta chains given below trace back to one sample, sequenced in a study of cytomegalovirus exposure and HLA in healthy donors. Researchers ran the PCR with 60 Vbeta and 13 Jbeta primers. TCRdb keeps only in-frame clones here, not all; method: immunoSEQ multiplex PCR. The repertoire has about 140,000 clones, roughly four fifths of them found once; the top ten carry 1.5% to 2%. Source material: PBMCs. These receptors all stem from a female donor in good health and CMV-seronegative.

This clone appeared a few times. This chain links TRBV2 with TRBJ1-1; the D is unclear. Trimming took off 1 base at V and 6 bases at J, with 9 bases between the two ends. The germline gives CDR1 SNHLY, CDR2 FYNNEI. The CDR3 has 13 residues. In nucleotides, the CDR3 is TGTGCCAGCAGTGAAGAGCGTCAGCCTGAAGCTTTCTTT. Translation gives CASSEERQPEAFF. Full variable domain (outside the CDR3, taken from reference TRBV2 and TRBJ1-1): EPEVTQTPSHQVTQMGQEVILRCVPISNHLYFYWYRQILGQKVEFLVSFYNNEISEKSEIFDDQFSVERPDGSNFTLKIRSTKLEDSAMYFCASSEERQPEAFFGQGTRLTVV.

This clone has a handful of counts. The gene calls are TRBV29-1 and TRBJ1-3; D is uncertain. V shed 5 bases and J shed 7 bases, with 18 bases lying between them. This CDR3 spans 14 amino acids. The germline CDR1 and CDR2 sequences are SQVTM and ANQGSEA. The CDR3: CSVSMTPGGNTIYF. Written as DNA, the CDR3 is TGCAGCGTTAGCATGACCCCAGGAGGGAACACCATATATTTT.

The chain joins TRBV7-7 to TRBJ2-3; 8 nucleotides line up with TRBD2. Per the germline V gene, CDR1 is SSHAT and CDR2 is FNYEAQ (reference sequence). Unmatched junction bases numbered 10, after V lost 5 bases and J lost 3 bases. CDR3 length: 16 amino acids. The CDR3 protein is CASSRGGGGPTDTQYF. The CDR3 nucleotides are TGTGCCAGCAGCCGAGGTGGCGGGGGGCCTACAGATACGCAGTATTTT.

The chain joins TRBV9 to TRBJ2-2, with a weak D call TRBD1 (7 bases). The CDR3 has 17 residues. Per germline, CDR1 SGDLS and CDR2 YYNGEE. Trimming took off 0 bases at V and 5 bases at J, with 17 bases between the two ends. The CDR3 loop is CASSVVGPRGVTGELFF. CDR3 nucleotide sequence: TGTGCCAGCAGCGTAGTGGGACCCAGGGGGGTGACCGGGGAGCTGTTTTTT.